Listed below are T cell receptor beta chains from one sample, sequenced in a study of T cell responses to AZD1222 COVID-19 vaccine. Some clones are missing from TCRdb's copy, which holds only in-frame ones; the method was immunoSEQ multiplex PCR. Here the sample spans over 100,000 clones, over 75% being singletons. The specimen was peripheral blood, collected on day 0 of AZD1222 vaccination. The receptors here all came from an adult in good health. Both conserved end residues are part of each CDR3. A D gene is named only where the DNA matches it firmly. The size entry is marked missing in some rows and otherwise reads once, few, many or a size class.

j_gene | v_gene | abundance | d_gene | CDR3nt | CDR3aa
TRBJ1-5 | TRBV4-1 | . | TRBD1 | TGCGCCAGCAGCCAAGGACAGGGGAGGGCCCAGCATTTT | CASSQGQGRAQHF
TRBJ1-2 | TRBV20-1 | . | . | TGCAGTGCTAGGCAGGGCTTTGGCTACACCTTC | CSARQGFGYTF
TRBJ1-5 | TRBV7-3 | . | TRBD1 | TGTGCCAGCAGCCAGAAAAGCGGGACAGGGGATGGGCAGCCCCAGCATTTT | CASSQKSGTGDGQPQHF
TRBJ1-2 | TRBV19 | . | TRBD1 | TGTGCCAGTAGTATAGCGCGGGACAGGGGAAACTATGGCTACACCTTC | CASSIARDRGNYGYTF
TRBJ2-5 | TRBV5-5 | . | TRBD2 | TGTGCCAGCAGTACTCTAGCGGCGGAGACCCAGTACTTC | CASSTLAAETQYF
TRBJ1-2 | TRBV6-4 | . | . | TGTGCCAGCAGTGACGGGGGAGTGGGCTACACCTTC | CASSDGGVGYTF
TRBJ2-7 | TRBV5-1 | . | . | TGCGCCAGCAGCTTGGCCTGGGGCTACGAGCAGTACTTC | CASSLAWGYEQYF
TRBJ1-4 | TRBV10-3 | . | . | TGTGCCATCAGTGAGGGCCCCAGAGAAAAACTGTTTTTT | CAISEGPREKLFF
TRBJ2-1 | TRBV5-4 | . | . | TGTGCCAGCTCTACGGCGGGGGCCCCTCGTGAGCAGTTCTTC | CASSTAGAPREQFF
TRBJ1-2 | TRBV3-1/TRBV3-2 | once | . | TGTGCCAGCAGCCCGTATTCCGGGGGTTATGGCTACACCTTC | CASSPYSGGYGYTF